This is a list of T cell receptor beta chains from one sample in a study of beta chain features in type 1 diabetes. Data came from immunoSEQ multiplex PCR; TCRdb stores just in-frame clones and leaves some out. The sample includes under 300,000 clones, 20% seen only once; the top ten take about 0.028%. What was sequenced was naive CD4+ T cells from blood. The receptor set was obtained from a woman aged 40 to 50 with type 1 diabetes. Both conserved end residues are part of each CDR3. D genes are given only for firm matches. The size field is filled for only some rows; it gives once, few, many or a size class.

j_call: TRBJ2-1; d_call: .; v_call: TRBV5-8; clone_size: .; cdr3_aa: CASSPSWSPLNEQFF; cdr3_nt: TGTGCCAGCAGCCCTAGCTGGAGCCCTCTCAATGAGCAGTTCTTC
j_call: TRBJ2-7; d_call: TRBD1; v_call: TRBV5-1; clone_size: .; cdr3_aa: CASSQGDSLSYEQYF; cdr3_nt: TGCGCCAGCAGTCAGGGGGACAGCCTCTCCTACGAGCAGTACTTC
j_call: TRBJ2-1; d_call: TRBD1; v_call: TRBV30; clone_size: .; cdr3_aa: CAWSPRDSPYNEQFF; cdr3_nt: TGTGCCTGGAGTCCCCGGGACAGCCCCTACAATGAGCAGTTCTTC
j_call: TRBJ2-1; d_call: .; v_call: TRBV29-1; clone_size: .; cdr3_aa: CSGVGGGGRYNEQFF; cdr3_nt: TGCAGCGGAGTGGGAGGGGGTGGGAGGTACAATGAGCAGTTCTTC
j_call: TRBJ2-2; d_call: TRBD2; v_call: TRBV5-4; clone_size: few; cdr3_aa: CASSSGTSGNTGELFF; cdr3_nt: TGTGCCAGCAGTTCCGGGACTAGCGGGAACACCGGGGAGCTGTTTTTT
j_call: TRBJ2-1; d_call: .; v_call: TRBV28; clone_size: few; cdr3_aa: CASMGGQSSYNEQFF; cdr3_nt: TGTGCCAGCATGGGGGGACAGAGCTCCTACAATGAGCAGTTCTTC
j_call: TRBJ2-5; d_call: .; v_call: TRBV7-8; clone_size: .; cdr3_aa: CASSLVDWQETQYF; cdr3_nt: TGTGCCAGCAGCTTAGTGGACTGGCAAGAGACCCAGTACTTC
j_call: TRBJ2-5; d_call: .; v_call: TRBV30; clone_size: .; cdr3_aa: CAWSIRGRETQYF; cdr3_nt: TGTGCCTGGAGTATTCGGGGGAGAGAGACCCAGTACTTC
j_call: TRBJ2-1; d_call: TRBD2; v_call: TRBV29-1; clone_size: few; cdr3_aa: CSVSGTSGTYNEQFF; cdr3_nt: TGCAGCGTGAGTGGGACTAGCGGAACCTACAATGAGCAGTTCTTC
j_call: TRBJ2-1; d_call: TRBD2; v_call: TRBV13; clone_size: .; cdr3_aa: CASSEGLAGDYNEQFF; cdr3_nt: TGTGCCAGCAGCGAAGGACTAGCGGGGGACTACAATGAGCAGTTCTTC
j_call: TRBJ1-2; d_call: .; v_call: TRBV18; clone_size: .; cdr3_aa: CASSPQTAPNYGYTF; cdr3_nt: TGTGCCAGCTCACCACAGACAGCCCCTAACTATGGCTACACCTTC
j_call: TRBJ1-1; d_call: .; v_call: TRBV16; clone_size: .; cdr3_aa: CASSQGSGENTEAFF; cdr3_nt: TGTGCCAGCAGCCAGGGGAGCGGGGAGAACACTGAAGCTTTCTTT
j_call: TRBJ2-6; d_call: .; v_call: TRBV6-4; clone_size: .; cdr3_aa: CASSLSGANVLTF; cdr3_nt: TGTGCCAGCAGTCTCTCTGGGGCCAACGTCCTGACTTTC
j_call: TRBJ1-4; d_call: TRBD1; v_call: TRBV7-6; clone_size: few; cdr3_aa: CASSSDYRGNGEKLFF; cdr3_nt: TGTGCCAGCAGCTCAGACTACAGGGGAAACGGGGAAAAACTGTTTTTT
j_call: TRBJ1-2; d_call: .; v_call: TRBV13; clone_size: .; cdr3_aa: CASSLGIRGNYGYTF; cdr3_nt: TGTGCCAGCAGCTTAGGTATAAGGGGGAACTATGGCTACACCTTC
j_call: TRBJ1-5; d_call: .; v_call: TRBV6-5; clone_size: .; cdr3_aa: CASSYSRGNQPQHF; cdr3_nt: TGTGCCAGCAGTTACTCACGGGGGAATCAGCCCCAGCATTTT
j_call: TRBJ1-1; d_call: TRBD1; v_call: TRBV6-5; clone_size: .; cdr3_aa: CASSSRTGEAFF; cdr3_nt: TGTGCCAGCAGTTCGAGGACAGGGGAAGCTTTCTTT
j_call: TRBJ1-4; d_call: .; v_call: TRBV7-9; clone_size: few; cdr3_aa: CASSLAGGEEKLFF; cdr3_nt: TGTGCCAGCAGCTTAGCAGGGGGAGAGGAAAAACTGTTTTTT
j_call: TRBJ1-4; d_call: TRBD1; v_call: TRBV4-3; clone_size: .; cdr3_aa: CASSQEGTGDNEKLFF; cdr3_nt: TGCGCCAGCAGCCAAGAAGGGACAGGTGATAATGAAAAACTGTTTTTT
j_call: TRBJ2-5; d_call: TRBD2; v_call: TRBV29-1; clone_size: .; cdr3_aa: CSVGGGVGETQYF; cdr3_nt: TGCAGCGTTGGGGGAGGGGTCGGAGAGACCCAGTACTTC
j_call: TRBJ1-6; d_call: .; v_call: TRBV18; clone_size: few; cdr3_aa: CASSPYRDNSPLHF; cdr3_nt: TGTGCCAGCTCCCCCTACAGGGACAATTCACCCCTCCACTTT
j_call: TRBJ2-1; d_call: .; v_call: TRBV5-1; clone_size: .; cdr3_aa: CASSSPGNRNEQFF; cdr3_nt: TGCGCCAGCAGCTCTCCAGGGAACCGTAATGAGCAGTTCTTC
j_call: TRBJ2-1; d_call: TRBD2; v_call: TRBV15; clone_size: .; cdr3_aa: CATSRDLASGSKSGEQFF; cdr3_nt: TGTGCCACCAGCAGAGATTTGGCTAGCGGGAGTAAGTCTGGTGAGCAGTTCTTC
j_call: TRBJ2-2; d_call: .; v_call: TRBV6-6; clone_size: .; cdr3_aa: CASSNRGGTGELFF; cdr3_nt: TGTGCCAGCAGTAACCGAGGGGGCACCGGGGAGCTGTTTTTT
j_call: TRBJ2-6; d_call: .; v_call: TRBV7-3; clone_size: few; cdr3_aa: CASSLDSAYPSGANVLTF; cdr3_nt: TGTGCCAGCAGCTTGGACAGCGCCTACCCCTCTGGGGCCAACGTCCTGACTTTC
j_call: TRBJ1-2; d_call: TRBD1; v_call: TRBV5-1; clone_size: once; cdr3_aa: CASSLVTGQDYGYTF; cdr3_nt: TGCGCCAGCAGCTTGGTTACCGGACAGGACTATGGCTACACCTTC
j_call: TRBJ2-1; d_call: TRBD2; v_call: TRBV9; clone_size: .; cdr3_aa: CASSVDPLAGDNEQFF; cdr3_nt: TGTGCCAGCAGCGTAGATCCACTAGCGGGAGACAATGAGCAGTTCTTC
j_call: TRBJ2-7; d_call: TRBD2; v_call: TRBV29-1; clone_size: few; cdr3_aa: CSVEGGVGSYEQYF; cdr3_nt: TGCAGCGTTGAGGGAGGGGTTGGGTCCTACGAGCAGTACTTC
j_call: TRBJ2-5; d_call: TRBD2; v_call: TRBV27; clone_size: .; cdr3_aa: CASSIAGDQETQYF; cdr3_nt: TGTGCCAGCAGCATAGCGGGGGACCAAGAGACCCAGTACTTC
j_call: TRBJ2-7; d_call: .; v_call: TRBV30; clone_size: .; cdr3_aa: CAWSGGSGYEQYF; cdr3_nt: TGTGCCTGGAGTGGGGGGAGCGGGTACGAGCAGTACTTC
j_call: TRBJ2-2; d_call: TRBD2; v_call: TRBV9; clone_size: .; cdr3_aa: CASSVPGLAGAPGELFF; cdr3_nt: TGTGCCAGCAGCGTACCCGGACTAGCGGGAGCGCCCGGGGAGCTGTTTTTT